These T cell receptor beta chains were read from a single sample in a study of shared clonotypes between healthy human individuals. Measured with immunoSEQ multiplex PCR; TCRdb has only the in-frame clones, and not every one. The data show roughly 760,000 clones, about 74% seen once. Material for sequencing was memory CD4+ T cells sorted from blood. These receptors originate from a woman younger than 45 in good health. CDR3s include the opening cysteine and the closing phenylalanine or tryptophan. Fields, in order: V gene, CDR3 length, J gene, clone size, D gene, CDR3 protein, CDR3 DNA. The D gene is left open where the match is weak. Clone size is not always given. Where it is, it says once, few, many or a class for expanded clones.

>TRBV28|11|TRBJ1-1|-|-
CACWENTEAFF
TGTGCCTGTTGGGAGAACACTGAAGCTTTCTTT
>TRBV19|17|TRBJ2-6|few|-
CASISGQRVSGANVLTF
TGTGCCAGTATTTCCGGACAGAGAGTTTCTGGGGCCAACGTCCTGACTTTC
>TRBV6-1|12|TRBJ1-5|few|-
CARSAGNQPQHF
TGTGCCAGGTCGGCGGGCAATCAGCCCCAGCATTTT
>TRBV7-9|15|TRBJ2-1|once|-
CASLRSSASYNEQFF
TGTGCCAGCCTACGTTCGTCCGCCTCCTACAATGAGCAGTTCTTC
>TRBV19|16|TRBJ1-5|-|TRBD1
CASSPLDRGRGQPQHF
TGTGCCAGTAGTCCCCTAGACAGGGGGCGCGGTCAGCCCCAGCATTTT
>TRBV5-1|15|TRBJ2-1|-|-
CASSSGTSYYNEQFF
TGCGCCAGCAGTTCCGGGACAAGCTACTACAATGAGCAGTTCTTC
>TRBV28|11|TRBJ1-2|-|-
CASRANYGYTF
TGTGCCAGCAGAGCTAACTATGGCTACACCTTC
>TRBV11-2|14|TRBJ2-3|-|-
CASSQRTRTDTQYF
TGTGCCAGCAGCCAGAGGACTCGGACAGATACGCAGTATTTT
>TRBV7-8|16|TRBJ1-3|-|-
CASSLGPIGSGNTIYF
TGTGCCAGCAGCTTAGGTCCTATCGGGTCTGGAAACACCATATATTTT
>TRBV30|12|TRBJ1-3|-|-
CAWSQAGNTIYF
TGTGCCTGGAGCCAGGCTGGAAACACCATATATTTT
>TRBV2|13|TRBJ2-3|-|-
CASSVGLSDTQYF
TGTGCCAGCAGTGTTGGGCTCAGTGATACGCAGTATTTT
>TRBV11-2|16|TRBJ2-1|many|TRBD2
CASSPSRTSGINQQFF
TGTGCCAGCAGCCCGAGTCGGACTAGCGGGATTAATCAGCAGTTCTTC
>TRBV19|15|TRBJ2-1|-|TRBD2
CASSIDGRAGNEQFF
TGTGCCAGTAGTATAGACGGGAGGGCCGGGAATGAGCAGTTCTTC
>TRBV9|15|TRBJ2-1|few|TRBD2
CASSVVGGRHNEQFF
TGTGCCAGCAGCGTAGTCGGCGGGAGACACAATGAGCAGTTCTTC
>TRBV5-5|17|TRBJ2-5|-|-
CASSFRLGLVAGETQYF
TGTGCCAGCAGCTTCCGCTTGGGCCTCGTGGCGGGGGAGACCCAGTACTTC
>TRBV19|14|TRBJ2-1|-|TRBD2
CASRSLAGDSEQFF
TGTGCCAGTAGATCTCTCGCGGGAGATTCCGAGCAGTTCTTC
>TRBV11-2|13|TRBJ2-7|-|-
CASSLVQVYEQYF
TGTGCCAGCAGCTTAGTACAAGTCTACGAGCAGTACTTC
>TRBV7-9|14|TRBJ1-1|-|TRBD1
CASSFPDRDTEAFF
TGTGCCAGCAGCTTTCCGGACAGGGACACTGAAGCTTTCTTT
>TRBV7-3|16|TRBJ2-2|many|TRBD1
CASSLSPTGGIGELFF
TGTGCCAGCAGCTTATCCCCGACAGGGGGTATCGGGGAGCTGTTTTTT
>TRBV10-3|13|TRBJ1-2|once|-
CAIRQGLGYGYTF
TGTGCCATCAGACAGGGATTGGGCTATGGCTACACCTTC
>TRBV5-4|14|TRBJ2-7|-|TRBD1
CASSSQGALIEQYF
TGTGCCAGCAGCTCCCAGGGGGCGCTTATCGAGCAGTACTTC
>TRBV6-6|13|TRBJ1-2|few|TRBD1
CASRGQIIYGYTF
TGTGCCAGCAGGGGACAGATCATCTATGGCTACACCTTC
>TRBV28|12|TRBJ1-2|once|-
CASRTENYGYTF
TGTGCCAGCAGAACTGAGAACTATGGCTACACCTTC
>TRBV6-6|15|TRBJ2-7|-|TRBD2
CASSRSGISSYEQYF
TGTGCCAGCAGTCGGAGCGGGATTAGTTCCTACGAGCAGTACTTC
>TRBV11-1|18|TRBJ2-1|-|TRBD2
CASSLETGLAGAGYEQFF
TGTGCCAGCAGCTTAGAGACGGGACTAGCGGGAGCCGGTTATGAGCAGTTCTTC